This T cell receptor (beta chain) emerged from a study of cytomegalovirus exposure and HLA in healthy donors. Study-level findings and limits: Most TCR beta V segments were productive about 90% or about 30% of the time in an earlier analysis.

Trimming at V came to 9 bases and at J to 1 base, leaving 7 bases not matched to a gene. This CDR3 is 14 amino acids long. Germline V lookup: CDR1 LNHNV, CDR2 YYDKDF (reference sequence). The PCR contained 60 Vbeta and 13 Jbeta primers. Using immunoSEQ multiplex PCR, the repertoire was profiled, and TCRdb retains in-frame clones only, with some absent. The data show about 80,000 clones, approximately 67% seen once. A word on this clone: Its specificity is unknown.

The rearrangement joins TRBV15 to TRBJ1-1; 8 bases align to TRBD1. The sequencing input was PBMCs. The source is a male donor in good health and CMV-seropositive. The CDR3 here is CATGRQGRNTEAFF. The CDR3 region has the DNA TGTGCCACAGGTAGACAGGGGAGGAACACTGAAGCTTTCTTT.